This T cell receptor beta chain was captured by sequencing in a study of identical twins. All of the donors were Caucasians in good health. TCRdb reprocessed the 5' RACE reads via MiXCR and lists one record per CDR3 protein. The data contain roughly 1,500,000 distinct CDR3 sequences, more than 30% of them singletons. The CDR3 is made up of 17 amino acids. Looked up from germline, CDR1 is MNHEY and CDR2 is SVGEGT. V dropped 5 bases and J dropped 6 bases, with 23 bases sitting between them. Findings and limits, study-wide: Cross-sectional statistical analysis, not tracking of the same donors, underpinned the conclusions. Models predicted too little out-of-frame TCR alpha sharing in monozygotic twins. Beta clonotypes that were abundant in cord blood contained fewer insertions, a pattern absent from memory repertoires.

About this clonotype: Its antigen is still unknown.

The J gene is TRBJ2-1, the V gene TRBV6-2 or TRBV6-3; D call uncertain. This sequence was found in a newborn girl in good health. The specimen sequenced was cord blood. The CDR3 coding sequence is TGTGCCAGCAGTCTTTTGACTTCTCTCCACGTGGGCAATGAGCAGTTCTTC. This codes for CASSLLTSLHVGNEQFF.